The clone carrying this TCR beta chain appeared a few times. This sample is part of a study of patients and donors after allogeneic stem cell transplantation. Each CDR3 protein gets one entry after TCRdb re-called the RT-PCR reads with MiXCR. The sample carries roughly 250,000 distinct CDR3 sequences, about 14% recorded once. The receptor comes from a human donor who was either an allogeneic HSCT recipient or a stem cell or donor lymphocyte infusion donor (not recorded which). It is not recorded whose cells these are; they may come from a transplant donor. Specimen: blood, either unsorted or a sorted T cell fraction (not recorded which).

The CDR3 DNA reads TGCAGTGCTAGTGACGGGGGCTACACCTTC. Its translation is CSASDGGYTF. The genes are TRBV20-1 and TRBJ1-2; D gene ambiguous. V was shortened by 3 bases and J by 8 bases, with 7 bases between the two germline ends. Germline CDR1 and CDR2: DFQATT and SNEGSKA (reference sequence). CDR3 length: 10 residues.